These 25 T cell receptor beta chains came from one sample sequenced in a study of technical replicates of blood from a handful of donors. Profiled with immunoSEQ multiplex PCR; TCRdb holds only in-frame clones, not every one. Of approximately 85,000 clones in the sample, 94% were seen once. The sequenced material came from T cells isolated from PBMCs. All receptors come from a human donor in good health.

The chain uses TRBV5-1 and TRBJ2-1, with TRBD1 matching over 11 bases. This CDR3 has 16 amino acids. The germline CDR1 and CDR2 sequences are SGHRS and YFSETQ. V lost 3 bases to trimming and J lost 3 bases; unmatched junction nucleotides: 5. The CDR3 here is CASSSSGTGGYNEQFF. As DNA, the CDR3 is TGCGCCAGCAGCTCCTCCGGGACAGGGGGCTACAATGAGCAGTTCTTC.

V and J are TRBV18 and TRBJ1-4, with D possibly matching TRBD1 (5 bases). The germline CDR1 and CDR2 sequences are KGHSH and LQKENI. Trimming shortened V by 5 bases and J by 8 bases, and 15 bases separated the two germline ends. This CDR3 comprises 14 residues. CDR3 protein: CASSSGLQGEKLFF. For the CDR3, the DNA is TGTGCCAGCTCATCGGGACTCCAAGGGGAAAAACTGTTTTTT.

The chain employs TRBV19 and TRBJ2-5, with 7 bases fitting TRBD2. This CDR3 has 17 residues. Germline V gene data show CDR1 as LNHDA and CDR2 as SQIVND (reference sequence). The ends lost 5 bases at V and 5 bases at J; junction bases unmatched: 17. Here the CDR3 DNA reads TGTGCCAGTAGTGCGCTACTAGCTGGGGGGGGTCGGGAGACCCAGTACTTC. It yields the protein CASSALLAGGGRETQYF.

The chain employs TRBV7-6 and TRBJ2-3; 9 nucleotides match TRBD2. The CDR3 length is 16 residues. Germline CDR1 and CDR2: SGHVS and FNYEAQ. The ends lost 4 bases at V and 1 base at J; junction bases unmatched: 6. CDR3 in amino acids: CASSSPKRGGTDTQYF. CDR3 nucleotide sequence: TGTGCCAGCAGCTCCCCAAAGCGGGGGGGCACAGATACGCAGTATTTT.

This chain links TRBV5-4 with TRBJ2-1; D is ambiguous. V was pared by 4 bases and J by 7 bases, with 6 bases between. The germline V gene encodes CDR1 SGHNT and CDR2 YYREEE (reference sequence). The CDR3 covers 11 residues. CDR3 loop: CASSLTNEQFF. Here the CDR3 DNA reads TGTGCCAGCAGCCTCACTAATGAGCAGTTCTTC.

This clone was seen only a few times. This chain uses TRBV7-9 with TRBJ1-2, with D unclear. CDR3 size: 15 residues. From germline, CDR1 is SEHNR and CDR2 FQNEAQ (reference sequence). The V end lost 5 bases, the J end lost 2 bases, and 15 bases lay between the germline ends. The CDR3 nucleotides read TGTGCCAGCAGCCTTCCCCGGGAGGAAAACTATGGCTACACCTTC. This translates into CASSLPREENYGYTF.

This clone was detected only a few times. The J gene is TRBJ2-4, the V gene TRBV10-1; 7 bases agree with TRBD1. CDR3 length: 12 amino acids. With V trimmed by 3 bases and J by 13 bases, 6 bases remained unmatched. Germline CDR1 and CDR2: WNHNN and SYGVQD (reference sequence). As DNA, the CDR3 is TGCGCCAGCAGTGACGGGACAGTAAAACAGTACTTC. This sequence encodes CASSDGTVKQYF.

The rearrangement uses TRBV5-5 and TRBJ2-7; D is perhaps TRBD1 (6 bases). The germline V gene has CDR1 SGHKS and CDR2 YYEKEE (reference sequence). V was cut by 0 bases and J by 2 bases, with 12 bases left in between. The CDR3 is 15 amino acids. The CDR3 DNA sequence: TGTGCCAGCAGCTTGGATCCACAGGGAACCTACGAGCAGTACTTC. Protein: CASSLDPQGTYEQYF. The whole variable domain, filled in from reference TRBV5-5 and TRBJ2-7, reads DAGVTQSPTHLIKTRGQQVTLRCSPISGHKSVSWYQQVLGQGPQFIFQYYEKEERGRGNFPDRFSARQFPNYSSELNVNALLLGDSALYLCASSLDPQGTYEQYFGPGTRLTVT.

This chain joins TRBV5-1 and TRBJ2-1; D remains ambiguous. The CDR3 has 13 amino acids. V lost 0 bases and J lost 4, with 5 bases in between. The germline V gene encodes CDR1 SGHRS and CDR2 YFSETQ. The CDR3 coding sequence is TGCGCCAGCAGCTTGGCACGGTACAATGAGCAGTTCTTC. Its translation: CASSLARYNEQFF.

The rearrangement joins TRBV18 to TRBJ1-5; 7 nucleotides line up with TRBD1. Germline V lookup: CDR1 KGHSH, CDR2 LQKENI. The CDR3 runs 15 residues. V shed 5 bases and J 3 bases; nucleotides not matched to a gene: 7. Here the CDR3 DNA reads TGTGCCAGCTCATCTGGACAGGCAAACAATCAGCCCCAGCATTTT. Encoded protein: CASSSGQANNQPQHF. The full variable domain, rest sourced from reference TRBV18 and TRBJ1-5, is NAGVMQNPRHLVRRRGQEARLRCSPMKGHSHVYWYRQLPEEGLKFMVYLQKENIIDESGMPKERFSAEFPKEGPSILRIQQVVRGDSAAYFCASSSGQANNQPQHFGDGTRLSIL.

The chain couples TRBV7-9 to TRBJ1-2; 10 bases agree with TRBD1. CDR3 size: 18 residues. CDR1 SEHNR and CDR2 FQNEAQ come from the germline V gene (reference sequence). Trimming cost V 4 bases and J 2 bases; bases outside gene matches: 13. This CDR3 is CASSSPPGTGVRNYGYTF. In DNA, the CDR3 is TGTGCCAGCAGCTCTCCCCCCGGGACAGGGGTCAGGAACTATGGCTACACCTTC.

This chain joins TRBV5-1 and TRBJ2-1; D is perhaps TRBD2 (6 bases). Germline V gives CDR1 SGHRS, CDR2 YFSETQ. V was clipped by 2 bases and J by 9 bases, with 18 bases between them. The CDR3 spans 15 residues. CDR3 amino acids: CASSFSGPPQGEQFF. Written as DNA, the CDR3 is TGCGCCAGCAGCTTCAGCGGGCCCCCCCAGGGTGAGCAGTTCTTC.

The rearrangement links TRBV7-8 to TRBJ1-6; perhaps TRBD1 as D (6 bases). Germline V gene data show CDR1 as SGHVS and CDR2 as FQNEAQ. The CDR3 has 15 amino acids. Trimming took off 0 bases at V and 14 bases at J, with 17 bases between the two ends. In DNA, the CDR3 is TGTGCCAGCAGCTTAGCGTCGACAGGTCCGATCGCCCTCCACTTT. This sequence encodes CASSLASTGPIALHF. The full variable domain, rest sourced from reference TRBV7-8 and TRBJ1-6, is GAGVSQSPRYKVAKRGQDVALRCDPISGHVSLFWYQQALGQGPEFLTYFQNEAQLDKSGLPSDRFFAERPEGSVSTLKIQRTQQEDSAVYLCASSLASTGPIALHFGNGTRLTVT.

V gene TRBV27 combines with J gene TRBJ2-7, with D possibly matching TRBD1 (6 bases). The CDR3 sequence is 16 residues long. The V end lost 2 bases, the J end lost 2 bases, and 16 bases lay between the germline ends. CDR1 MNHEY and CDR2 SMNVEV come from the germline V gene (reference sequence). The DNA for the CDR3 is TGTGCCAGCAGTTTAACAGGGTATCCTACCCCCTACGAGCAGTACTTC. It translates to CASSLTGYPTPYEQYF.

V usage is TRBV7-3 and J usage is TRBJ2-3, with 13 bases aligning to TRBD2. The CDR3 runs 17 residues. Germline lookup yields CDR1 SGHTA and CDR2 FQGTGA. Trimming at V came to 5 bases and at J to 6 bases, leaving 11 bases not matched to a gene. The chain's CDR3 is CASSPGLAGASGDTQYF. The CDR3 DNA sequence: TGTGCCAGCAGCCCTGGACTAGCGGGGGCCTCGGGGGATACGCAGTATTTT.

The chain has TRBV13 and TRBJ1-2; TRBD1 matches 9 bases. V shed 5 bases and J 6 bases; nucleotides not matched to a gene: 10. This CDR3 comprises 15 residues. Germline loops: CDR1 PRHDT, CDR2 FYEKMQ (reference sequence). Written as DNA, the CDR3 is TGTGCCAGCAGCGCCCGAACAGGGGGCGGAGATGGCTACACCTTC. This gives the protein CASSARTGGGDGYTF.

The V call is TRBV7-9, the J call TRBJ1-4; 7 bases line up with TRBD1. V was pared by 5 bases and J by 7 bases, with 7 bases of the junction left unmatched. The CDR3 runs 14 residues. Per germline, CDR1 SEHNR and CDR2 FQNEAQ (reference sequence). As DNA, the CDR3 is TGTGCCAGCAGCCTAAGGACAGGTGGTGAAAAACTGTTTTTT. Protein product: CASSLRTGGEKLFF.

The CDR3 loop reads CASSLEGGDQETQYF. Here the CDR3 DNA reads TGCGCCAGCAGCTTAGAAGGGGGGGACCAAGAGACCCAGTACTTC. The chain carries TRBV5-1 and TRBJ2-5, with D possibly matching TRBD2 (7 bases). V lost 2 bases and J lost 0, with 11 bases in between. Looked up from germline, CDR1 is SGHRS and CDR2 is YFSETQ. The CDR3 spans 15 residues.

This rearrangement joins TRBV2 to TRBJ2-7; unclear D gene. In germline, CDR1 is SNHLY, CDR2 FYNNEI. The CDR3 has 12 residues. Trimming pared 8 bases from V and 3 bases from J, leaving 11 bases between. The CDR3 bases are TGTGCCAGCGGCCCGCATAACTACGAGCAGTACTTC. Protein product: CASGPHNYEQYF.

The rearrangement joins TRBV6-5 to TRBJ1-1; D not resolved. The CDR3 is made up of 14 amino acids. Germline assignment: CDR1 MNHEY and CDR2 SVGAGI. V dropped 6 bases and J dropped 5 bases, with 16 bases sitting between them. CDR3 nucleotide sequence: TGTGCCAGCAGCCCCCAACCGGGAGGGACTGAAGCTTTCTTT. Protein product: CASSPQPGGTEAFF.

The chain is built from TRBV9 and TRBJ2-1; 8 bases align to TRBD2. CDR1 and CDR2 from the germline V gene are SGDLS and YYNGEE. The V segment lost 0 bases and the J segment 5 bases; nucleotides outside the gene matches: 4. The CDR3 has 15 amino acids. CDR3 DNA sequence: TGTGCCAGCAGCGTAGACGGGGGGGCCCACAATGAGCAGTTCTTC. This codes for CASSVDGGAHNEQFF. The full variable domain, its missing parts supplied by reference TRBV9 and TRBJ2-1, is DSGVTQTPKHLITATGQRVTLRCSPRSGDLSVYWYQQSLDQGLQFLIQYYNGEERAKGNILERFSAQQFPDLHSELNLSSLELGDSALYFCASSVDGGAHNEQFFGPGTRLTVL.

This sequence joins TRBV7-9 and TRBJ1-1; 8 bases align to TRBD1. Germline-derived CDR1 and CDR2 are SEHNR and FQNEAQ (reference sequence). The CDR3 length is 13 residues. The J segment lost 5 bases and the V segment lost 6 bases, leaving 5 bases of the junction unmatched. The CDR3, as DNA: TGTGCCAGCAGAACGACAGGGGAGACTGAAGCTTTCTTT. Amino acids: CASRTTGETEAFF.

This clone was detected once. This chain connects TRBV27 to TRBJ2-7; D is uncertain. The CDR3 covers 13 residues. V lost 5 bases to trimming and J lost 2 bases, with 10 bases between them. The germline gives CDR1 MNHEY, CDR2 SMNVEV (reference sequence). The CDR3 DNA is TGTGCCAGCAGTAAGTACAGAGCCTACGAGCAGTACTTC. Translated: CASSKYRAYEQYF.

On this clone itself: A junction boundary mismatches the germline segment, possibly from a read error. V usage is TRBV7-7 and J usage is TRBJ2-5, with TRBD2 matching over 9 bases. This CDR3 spans 17 amino acids. Germline V CDR1 and CDR2: SSHAT, FNYEAQ (reference sequence). Here the CDR3 DNA reads TGTGCTAGCAGCTTAGGTGCGGGGGGGCCGTCAGTGGAGACCCAGTACTTC. Its protein is CASSLGAGGPSVETQYF.

V usage is TRBV30 and J usage is TRBJ2-7, with 7 bases aligning to TRBD1. Losses at the gene ends were 4 bases for V and 3 bases for J; bases not matched to a gene: 3. CDR1 is GTSNPN and CDR2 is SVGIG in the germline V gene (reference sequence). The CDR3 is 12 amino acids. The CDR3 nucleotides read TGTGCCTGGATCCGGGACAGCTACGAGCAGTACTTC. Its protein product is CAWIRDSYEQYF.